This T cell receptor (beta chain) was obtained from a study of Graves' ophthalmopathy and Graves' hyperthyroidism. Overall study results and limits: Ophthalmopathy progression was predicted with around 71% sensitivity and about 72% specificity.

This CDR3 spans 16 amino acids. V was clipped by 1 base and J by 2 bases, with 12 bases between them. Transcripts of RNA were the source for amplifying TCR beta CDR3 regions. A first-round RT-PCR used HTBI primers, followed by a second-round multiplex PCR. TCRdb re-called the multiplex PCR reads with MiXCR, one entry per CDR3 protein. The sample includes roughly 1.1 million distinct CDR3 sequences, less than 45% of them seen just once. Only a few counts were recorded for this clonotype. Its target is unknown. Aged 18 to 65, hyperthyroidism patients had new diagnoses of under 2 months' duration. The TCR was taken from an adult man with Graves' hyperthyroidism. Sequencing was performed on peripheral blood or thyroid tissue (not recorded which). The rearrangement links TRBV12-3 or TRBV12-4 to TRBJ1-5; D is undetermined. In DNA, the CDR3 is TGTGCCAGCAGTTTAGGTAGGGTTTATGGCAATCAGCCCCAGCATTTT. Protein: CASSLGRVYGNQPQHF.